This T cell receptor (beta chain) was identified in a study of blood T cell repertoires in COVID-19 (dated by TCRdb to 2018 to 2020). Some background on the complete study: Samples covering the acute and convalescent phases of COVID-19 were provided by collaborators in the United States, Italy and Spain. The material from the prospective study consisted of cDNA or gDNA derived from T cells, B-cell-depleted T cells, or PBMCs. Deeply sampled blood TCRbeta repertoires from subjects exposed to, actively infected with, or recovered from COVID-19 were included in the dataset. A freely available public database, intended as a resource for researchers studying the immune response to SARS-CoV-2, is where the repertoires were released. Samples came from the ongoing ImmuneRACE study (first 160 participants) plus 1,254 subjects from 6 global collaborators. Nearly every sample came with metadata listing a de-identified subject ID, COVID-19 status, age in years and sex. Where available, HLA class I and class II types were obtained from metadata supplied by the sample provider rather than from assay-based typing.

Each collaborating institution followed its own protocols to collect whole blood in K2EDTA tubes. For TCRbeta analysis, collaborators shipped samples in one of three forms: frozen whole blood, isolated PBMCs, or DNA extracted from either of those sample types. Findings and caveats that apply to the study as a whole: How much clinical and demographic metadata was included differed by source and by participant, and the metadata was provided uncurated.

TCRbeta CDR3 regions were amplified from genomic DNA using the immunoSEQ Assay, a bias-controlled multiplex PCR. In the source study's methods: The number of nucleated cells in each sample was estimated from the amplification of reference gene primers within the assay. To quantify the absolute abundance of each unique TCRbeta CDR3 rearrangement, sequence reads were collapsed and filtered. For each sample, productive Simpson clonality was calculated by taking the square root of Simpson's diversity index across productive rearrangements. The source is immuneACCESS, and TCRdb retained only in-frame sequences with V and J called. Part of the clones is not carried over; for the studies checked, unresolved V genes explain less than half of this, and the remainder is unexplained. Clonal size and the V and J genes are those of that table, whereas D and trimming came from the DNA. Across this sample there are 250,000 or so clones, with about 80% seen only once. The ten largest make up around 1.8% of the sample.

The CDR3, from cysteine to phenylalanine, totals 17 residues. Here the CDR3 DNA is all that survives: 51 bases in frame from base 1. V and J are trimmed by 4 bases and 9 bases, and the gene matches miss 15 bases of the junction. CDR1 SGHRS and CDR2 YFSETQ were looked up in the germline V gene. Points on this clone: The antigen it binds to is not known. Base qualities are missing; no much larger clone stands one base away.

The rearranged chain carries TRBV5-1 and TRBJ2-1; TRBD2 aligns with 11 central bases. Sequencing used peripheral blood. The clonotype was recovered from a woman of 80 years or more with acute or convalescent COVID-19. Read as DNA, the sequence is TGCGCCAGCAGCCCCTTAGGAACTAGCGGGAGTTTTGGTGAGCAGTTCTTC. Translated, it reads CASSPLGTSGSFGEQFF.